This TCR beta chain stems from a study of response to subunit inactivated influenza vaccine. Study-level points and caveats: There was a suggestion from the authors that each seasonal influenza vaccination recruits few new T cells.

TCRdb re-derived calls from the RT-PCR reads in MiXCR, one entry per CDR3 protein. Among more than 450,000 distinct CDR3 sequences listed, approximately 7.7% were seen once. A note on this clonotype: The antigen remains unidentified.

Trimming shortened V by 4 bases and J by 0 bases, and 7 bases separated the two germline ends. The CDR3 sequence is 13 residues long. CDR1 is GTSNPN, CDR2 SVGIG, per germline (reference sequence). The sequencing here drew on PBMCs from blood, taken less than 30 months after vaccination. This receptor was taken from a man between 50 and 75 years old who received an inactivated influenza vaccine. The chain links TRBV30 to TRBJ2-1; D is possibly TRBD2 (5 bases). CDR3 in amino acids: CAWTRDSYNEQFF. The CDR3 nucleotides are TGTGCCTGGACACGGGACTCCTACAATGAGCAGTTCTTC.